This T cell receptor beta chain is drawn from a study of beta chain features in type 1 diabetes. Study information: Across the samples, some 99 million sorted cells were examined in total. Study-level points and caveats: Whether TCRB rearrangement is influenced by HLA type was left unresolved in this analysis.

Every participating donor gave one draw, a heparinised blood sample averaging about 100 mL. Sorting gave populations that all exceeded 95% purity. The sequenced template was cDNA made from the entire isolated RNA. The repertoire was sequenced with immunoSEQ multiplex PCR; TCRdb's copy has only in-frame clones and lacks some. Altogether under 900,000 clones are present, about a sixth being singletons, with the ten largest covering around 0.02%. V gave up 10 bases and J gave up 4 bases, with 8 bases separating them. This CDR3 spans 10 amino acids. Germline V CDR1 and CDR2: MDHEN, SYDVKM. Notes on this clone: Its cognate antigen is unknown.

The clonotype originates from a woman aged 18-35 years in good health. The gene calls are TRBV28 and TRBJ2-7; perhaps TRBD2 as D (5 bases). The specimen was naive CD4+ T cells from blood. This chain's CDR3 is CANGGYEQYF. DNA of the CDR3: TGTGCCAACGGCGGGTACGAGCAGTACTTC.